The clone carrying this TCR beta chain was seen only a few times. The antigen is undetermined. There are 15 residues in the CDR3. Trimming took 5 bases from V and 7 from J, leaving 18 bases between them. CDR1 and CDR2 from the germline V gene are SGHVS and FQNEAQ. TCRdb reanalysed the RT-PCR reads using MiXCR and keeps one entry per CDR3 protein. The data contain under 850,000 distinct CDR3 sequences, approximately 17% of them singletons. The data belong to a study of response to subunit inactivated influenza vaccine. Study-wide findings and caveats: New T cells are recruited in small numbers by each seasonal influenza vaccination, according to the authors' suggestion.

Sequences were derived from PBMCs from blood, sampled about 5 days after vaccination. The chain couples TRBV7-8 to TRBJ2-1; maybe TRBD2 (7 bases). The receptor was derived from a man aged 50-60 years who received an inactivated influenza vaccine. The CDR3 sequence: CASSPSAGAGNEQFF. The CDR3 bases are TGTGCCAGCAGCCCGTCGGCGGGGGCGGGGAATGAGCAGTTCTTC.